The source of this T cell receptor (beta chain) is a study of CD8+ T cells in alopecia areata. Sample treatment: oral pan-JAK inhibitor, 5-10 mg twice daily. V lost 1 base to trimming and J lost 0 bases, with 9 bases between them. The germline CDR1 and CDR2 sequences are SGHTA and FQGNSA. The CDR3 totals 15 residues. Extracted from the samples, RNA was reverse transcribed into cDNA to serve as the sequencing template. Using immunoSEQ multiplex PCR, the repertoire was profiled, and TCRdb retains in-frame clones only, with some absent. The sample lists 150,000 to 200,000 clones; more than 50% were seen once.

The TCR originated in a human donor with alopecia areata. The chain couples TRBV7-2 to TRBJ1-1, with D perhaps matching TRBD1 (5 bases). Sample: CD4+ T cells sorted from blood, taken at week 24, from a patient treated with tofacitinib. In DNA form, the CDR3 reads TGTGCCAGCAGCTTAGGGGGGATCCTGAACACTGAAGCTTTCTTT. As protein: CASSLGGILNTEAFF.